Below are 2 T cell receptor beta chains sequenced from a single sample in a study of blood T cell repertoires in COVID-19. Assay: immunoSEQ multiplex PCR; the TCRdb copy retains only in-frame clones and omits some. The sample consists of about 140,000 clones, under 90% of them appearing once. Sequencing used PBMCs or T cells enriched from blood (not recorded which). The receptors derive from a young woman who had been exposed to COVID-19.

The chain joins TRBV7-9 to TRBJ2-1, with 15 bases lining up with TRBD2. This CDR3 has 16 residues. V shed 3 bases, J shed 8 bases, and the junction held 5 bases outside the gene matches. Germline CDR1 SEHNR, CDR2 FQNEAQ (reference sequence). The CDR3 region is CASSLGTSGRWDEQFF. CDR3 sequence (DNA): TGTGCCAGCAGCTTGGGGACTAGCGGGAGGTGGGATGAGCAGTTCTTC.

The rearrangement joins TRBV3-1 (or the pseudogene TRBV3-2) to TRBJ1-2; D unclear. Germline V gene data show CDR1 as LGHDT and CDR2 as YNNKEL (reference sequence). V lost 2 bases and J 4 bases, leaving 8 bases between the germline ends. The CDR3 has 13 residues. The CDR3 nucleotides read TGTGCCAGCAGCCAATTGAGTAGCTATGGCTACACCTTC. Translated, it gives CASSQLSSYGYTF.